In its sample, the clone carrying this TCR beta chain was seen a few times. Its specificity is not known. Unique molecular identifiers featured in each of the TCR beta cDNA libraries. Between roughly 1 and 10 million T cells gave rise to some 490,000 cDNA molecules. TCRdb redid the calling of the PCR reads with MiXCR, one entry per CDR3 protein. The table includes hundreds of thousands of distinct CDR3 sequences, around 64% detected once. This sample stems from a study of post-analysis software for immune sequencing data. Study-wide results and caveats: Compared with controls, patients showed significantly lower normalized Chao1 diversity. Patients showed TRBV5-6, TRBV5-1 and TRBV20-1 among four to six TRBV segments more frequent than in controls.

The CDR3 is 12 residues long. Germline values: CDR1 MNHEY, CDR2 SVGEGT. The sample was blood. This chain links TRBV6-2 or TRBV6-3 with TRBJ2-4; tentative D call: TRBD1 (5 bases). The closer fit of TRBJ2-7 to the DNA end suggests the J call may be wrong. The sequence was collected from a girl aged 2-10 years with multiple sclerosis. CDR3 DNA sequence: TGTGCCAGCACCAGCGACAGCTACGAGCAGTACTTC. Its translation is CASTSDSYEQYF.